The 3 T cell receptor beta chains given below trace back to one sample, sequenced in a study of shared clonotypes between healthy human individuals. Clones were read by immunoSEQ multiplex PCR, and TCRdb kept only the in-frame ones, dropping some. Of fewer than 3 million clones in the sample, around 92% were seen once. Input material: naive CD4+ T cells from PBMCs. Subset given: CD45RA+ positively selected. The receptors derive from a man aged 18 to 35 in good health. Some clones in this sample may be carry-over from other donors' samples.

The genes are TRBV5-6 and TRBJ2-3; D not resolved. The CDR3 is 15 amino acids. The germline CDR1 and CDR2 sequences are SGHDT and YYEEEE. V was cut by 1 base and J by 1 base, with 10 bases left in between. In DNA form, the CDR3 reads TGTGCCAGCAGCTTGTTCCGCGAGGGCACAGATACGCAGTATTTT. Residues: CASSLFREGTDTQYF.

In its sample, this clone was seen once. The chain has TRBV5-4 and TRBJ2-5; maybe TRBD2 (5 bases). The germline V gene encodes CDR1 SGHNT and CDR2 YYREEE (reference sequence). The CDR3 covers 13 residues. Trimming took 1 base from V and 5 from J, leaving 9 bases between them. The CDR3, as DNA: TGTGCCAGCAGCTTGCCTCCGGGGGAGACCCAGTACTTC. This encodes CASSLPPGETQYF.

The chain links TRBV19 to TRBJ2-3; D perhaps matches TRBD1 (5 bases). The CDR3 extends over 12 amino acids. The germline V and J ends were trimmed by 4 bases and 6 bases, with 8 bases remaining between them. Germline loops: CDR1 LNHDA, CDR2 SQIVND (reference sequence). CDR3 loop: CASSNRQDTQYF. The CDR3 bases are TGTGCCAGTAGTAACAGACAGGATACGCAGTATTTT.